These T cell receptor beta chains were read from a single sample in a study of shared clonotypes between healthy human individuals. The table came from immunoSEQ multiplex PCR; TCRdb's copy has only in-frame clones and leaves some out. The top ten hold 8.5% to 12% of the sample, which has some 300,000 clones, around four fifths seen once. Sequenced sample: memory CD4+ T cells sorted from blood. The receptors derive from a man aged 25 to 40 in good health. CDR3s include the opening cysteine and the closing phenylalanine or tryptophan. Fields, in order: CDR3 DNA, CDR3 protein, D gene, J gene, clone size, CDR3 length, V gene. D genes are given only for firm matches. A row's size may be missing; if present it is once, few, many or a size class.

CDR3 DNA: TGCGCCAGCAGCCAAGAATTGGAGGGAGGCTATGGCTACACCTTC; CDR3 protein: CASSQELEGGYGYTF; D gene: .; J gene: TRBJ1-2; clone size: .; CDR3 length: 15; V gene: TRBV4-1
CDR3 DNA: TGCGCCAGCAGCCACTCCTCCGGGACGCTGGGTTACGAGCAGTACTTC; CDR3 protein: CASSHSSGTLGYEQYF; D gene: .; J gene: TRBJ2-7; clone size: many; CDR3 length: 16; V gene: TRBV5-1
CDR3 DNA: TGTGCCAGCAGCCGCCTTCCGGGCGGGAGCTCCTACGAGCAGTACTTC; CDR3 protein: CASSRLPGGSSYEQYF; D gene: TRBD2; J gene: TRBJ2-7; clone size: .; CDR3 length: 16; V gene: TRBV27
CDR3 DNA: TGCAGCGTTGCGGAGACAGGGTACGGGGAGACCCAGTACTTC; CDR3 protein: CSVAETGYGETQYF; D gene: TRBD1; J gene: TRBJ2-5; clone size: .; CDR3 length: 14; V gene: TRBV29-1
CDR3 DNA: TGTGCCACCAGGGACAGAAATTCTGGGGCCAACGTCCTGACTTTC; CDR3 protein: CATRDRNSGANVLTF; D gene: TRBD1; J gene: TRBJ2-6; clone size: .; CDR3 length: 15; V gene: TRBV2
CDR3 DNA: TGTGCCAGCAGGGGTCCCTCTGGAAACACCATATATTTT; CDR3 protein: CASRGPSGNTIYF; D gene: .; J gene: TRBJ1-3; clone size: .; CDR3 length: 13; V gene: TRBV6-6
CDR3 DNA: TGTGCCATCAGTGGACAGGGGCGGAATGAGCAGTTCTTC; CDR3 protein: CAISGQGRNEQFF; D gene: TRBD1; J gene: TRBJ2-1; clone size: .; CDR3 length: 13; V gene: TRBV10-3
CDR3 DNA: TGTGCCAGCAGCTTCCCTCTAGCGGGAGTTGGAGATACGCAGTATTTT; CDR3 protein: CASSFPLAGVGDTQYF; D gene: TRBD2; J gene: TRBJ2-3; clone size: .; CDR3 length: 16; V gene: TRBV5-4
CDR3 DNA: TGTGCCAGCAGCTTACCAGACCAAGAGACCCAGTACTTC; CDR3 protein: CASSLPDQETQYF; D gene: .; J gene: TRBJ2-5; clone size: .; CDR3 length: 13; V gene: TRBV5-4
CDR3 DNA: TGCGCCAGCAGCCCGATGGGAGGGGGAGCCTCCTACGAGCAGTACTTC; CDR3 protein: CASSPMGGGASYEQYF; D gene: .; J gene: TRBJ2-7; clone size: .; CDR3 length: 16; V gene: TRBV5-1
CDR3 DNA: TGCGCCAGCAGCCCAGGACTGACAACTAATGAAAAACTGTTTTTT; CDR3 protein: CASSPGLTTNEKLFF; D gene: .; J gene: TRBJ1-4; clone size: .; CDR3 length: 15; V gene: TRBV5-1
CDR3 DNA: TGTGCCAGTAGTATCATCCCGGCAGGCCCCAACGAGCAGTACTTC; CDR3 protein: CASSIIPAGPNEQYF; D gene: .; J gene: TRBJ2-7; clone size: few; CDR3 length: 15; V gene: TRBV19
CDR3 DNA: TGTGCCCGCAGCGTACTTTACGGCGGGGGGGGAATCCAAGAGACCCAGTACTTC; CDR3 protein: CARSVLYGGGGIQETQYF; D gene: TRBD2; J gene: TRBJ2-5; clone size: .; CDR3 length: 18; V gene: TRBV9
CDR3 DNA: TGTGCCAGTACTACCGGACGGGCCGCGCGAAAGGAACTGTTTTTT; CDR3 protein: CASTTGRAARKELFF; D gene: .; J gene: TRBJ1-4; clone size: many; CDR3 length: 15; V gene: TRBV19
CDR3 DNA: TGTGCCAGCAAAGACAGGAACCAAGAGACCCAGTACTTC; CDR3 protein: CASKDRNQETQYF; D gene: .; J gene: TRBJ2-5; clone size: .; CDR3 length: 13; V gene: TRBV7-9
CDR3 DNA: TGTGCCAGCAGACCGGACAGGGTTGGTGAGCAGTTCTTC; CDR3 protein: CASRPDRVGEQFF; D gene: TRBD1; J gene: TRBJ2-1; clone size: .; CDR3 length: 13; V gene: TRBV2
CDR3 DNA: TGTGCCAGCAGCTTGGCGGTAAACCCAGACAATGAGCAGTTCTTC; CDR3 protein: CASSLAVNPDNEQFF; D gene: .; J gene: TRBJ2-1; clone size: few; CDR3 length: 15; V gene: TRBV5-4
CDR3 DNA: TGCGCCAGCAGCCAGAGACAGGGGGCGGGCGAGCAGTACTTC; CDR3 protein: CASSQRQGAGEQYF; D gene: TRBD1; J gene: TRBJ2-7; clone size: .; CDR3 length: 14; V gene: TRBV4-1
CDR3 DNA: TGTGCCAGCAGTGGTACGAGAAATGAAAAACTGTTTTTT; CDR3 protein: CASSGTRNEKLFF; D gene: .; J gene: TRBJ1-4; clone size: .; CDR3 length: 13; V gene: TRBV2
CDR3 DNA: TGTGCCAGCAGCTTAAATCTCCAGGGGGCTGGTGCCGGGGAGCTGTTTTTT; CDR3 protein: CASSLNLQGAGAGELFF; D gene: TRBD1; J gene: TRBJ2-2; clone size: few; CDR3 length: 17; V gene: TRBV7-3
CDR3 DNA: TGTGCCAGCAGCGAAAACTACGGCGGCGGTTCCACCGGGGAGCTGTTTTTT; CDR3 protein: CASSENYGGGSTGELFF; D gene: .; J gene: TRBJ2-2; clone size: many; CDR3 length: 17; V gene: TRBV28
CDR3 DNA: TGTGCCAGTAGTATAATAGGGACTAGCGGTACCTACGAGCAGTACTTC; CDR3 protein: CASSIIGTSGTYEQYF; D gene: TRBD2; J gene: TRBJ2-7; clone size: .; CDR3 length: 16; V gene: TRBV19
CDR3 DNA: TGTGCCAGCACCCCCGCCCTCGGGTCGGGGGCCAACGTCCTGACTTTC; CDR3 protein: CASTPALGSGANVLTF; D gene: .; J gene: TRBJ2-6; clone size: .; CDR3 length: 16; V gene: TRBV5-4
CDR3 DNA: TGTGCCAGCAGTGGGACAGGCCAAGAGACCCAGTACTTC; CDR3 protein: CASSGTGQETQYF; D gene: TRBD1; J gene: TRBJ2-5; clone size: once; CDR3 length: 13; V gene: TRBV2
CDR3 DNA: TGTGCCAGCAGTCTAGCACAGGGCTTGGGGGCCAACGTCCTGACTTTC; CDR3 protein: CASSLAQGLGANVLTF; D gene: .; J gene: TRBJ2-6; clone size: .; CDR3 length: 16; V gene: TRBV28
CDR3 DNA: TGTGCCAGCAGGGGGGGGCCGGGAATCTACGAGCAGTACTTC; CDR3 protein: CASRGGPGIYEQYF; D gene: .; J gene: TRBJ2-7; clone size: .; CDR3 length: 14; V gene: TRBV2
CDR3 DNA: TGCAGCGTTGAAACAAGGGGGGAGTCCAACGTCCTGACTTTC; CDR3 protein: CSVETRGESNVLTF; D gene: .; J gene: TRBJ2-6; clone size: .; CDR3 length: 14; V gene: TRBV29-1
CDR3 DNA: TGTGCCAGCAGATCAGGGTTCGTTGGGAACACTGAAGCTTTCTTT; CDR3 protein: CASRSGFVGNTEAFF; D gene: .; J gene: TRBJ1-1; clone size: .; CDR3 length: 15; V gene: TRBV6-5
CDR3 DNA: TGTGCCAGCAGTGACGCGTCAGGGGGAGAGACCCAGTACTTC; CDR3 protein: CASSDASGGETQYF; D gene: TRBD1; J gene: TRBJ2-5; clone size: .; CDR3 length: 14; V gene: TRBV2
CDR3 DNA: TGTGCCAGCAGCTTAGAGTTGAAGTACCAAGAGACCCAGTACTTC; CDR3 protein: CASSLELKYQETQYF; D gene: .; J gene: TRBJ2-5; clone size: few; CDR3 length: 15; V gene: TRBV11-2
CDR3 DNA: TGTGCCAGCAGCTTAGGGACTAGCGGGAAGGGTAGCAATGAGCAGTTCTTC; CDR3 protein: CASSLGTSGKGSNEQFF; D gene: TRBD2; J gene: TRBJ2-1; clone size: .; CDR3 length: 17; V gene: TRBV5-4
CDR3 DNA: TGCGCCAGCAGCTTGGAGAGGGGCAGGGGGCGGGCAGATACGCAGTATTTT; CDR3 protein: CASSLERGRGRADTQYF; D gene: TRBD1; J gene: TRBJ2-3; clone size: few; CDR3 length: 17; V gene: TRBV5-1
CDR3 DNA: TGTGCCAGCAGTGGACAGGGTCGCAACGAGCAGTACTTC; CDR3 protein: CASSGQGRNEQYF; D gene: TRBD1; J gene: TRBJ2-7; clone size: few; CDR3 length: 13; V gene: TRBV2
CDR3 DNA: TGTGCCAGCAGCGCGACAGCTCTGAACACTGAAGCTTTCTTT; CDR3 protein: CASSATALNTEAFF; D gene: .; J gene: TRBJ1-1; clone size: .; CDR3 length: 14; V gene: TRBV9
CDR3 DNA: TGTGCCAGCAGTGACGGGACGGCTGACGATGAAGCTTTCTTT; CDR3 protein: CASSDGTADDEAFF; D gene: .; J gene: TRBJ1-1; clone size: .; CDR3 length: 14; V gene: TRBV2
CDR3 DNA: TGTGCCAGCAGTGAAGGACAGGCACCCTACGAGCAGTACTTC; CDR3 protein: CASSEGQAPYEQYF; D gene: .; J gene: TRBJ2-7; clone size: .; CDR3 length: 14; V gene: TRBV2
CDR3 DNA: TGTGCCAGCAGCTTAGGGGGACACAGCAAATGGGGATCCGGGGAGCTGTTTTTT; CDR3 protein: CASSLGGHSKWGSGELFF; D gene: .; J gene: TRBJ2-2; clone size: once; CDR3 length: 18; V gene: TRBV11-3
CDR3 DNA: TGTGCCAGCAGTGTGAATAGCAATCAGCCCCAGCATTTT; CDR3 protein: CASSVNSNQPQHF; D gene: .; J gene: TRBJ1-5; clone size: .; CDR3 length: 13; V gene: TRBV6-1
CDR3 DNA: TGCGCCAGCAGCTTTGGCATCCTCCAAGAGACCCAGTACTTC; CDR3 protein: CASSFGILQETQYF; D gene: .; J gene: TRBJ2-5; clone size: .; CDR3 length: 14; V gene: TRBV5-1
CDR3 DNA: TGCGCCAGCAGCTCGTGGACTAGCGGGACTAACTCCTACAATGAGCAGTTCTTC; CDR3 protein: CASSSWTSGTNSYNEQFF; D gene: TRBD2; J gene: TRBJ2-1; clone size: .; CDR3 length: 18; V gene: TRBV5-1
CDR3 DNA: TGTGCCAGTAGTTACAGTCGAGAGACCCAGTACTTC; CDR3 protein: CASSYSRETQYF; D gene: .; J gene: TRBJ2-5; clone size: .; CDR3 length: 12; V gene: TRBV19